This section outlines one T cell receptor (beta chain) sequence together with its context. The antigen remains undetermined. Sequenced by immunoSEQ multiplex PCR; TCRdb stores in-frame clones only, minus some. The table records roughly 23,000 clones, more than 70% of them present only once. The sample originates from a study of neoadjuvant nivolumab and ipilimumab in lung cancer. Findings and caveats of the study: Only a small number of samples underwent TCR sequencing.

Germline-derived CDR1 and CDR2 are SGHRS and YFSETQ. V lost 4 bases, J lost 1 base, and 11 bases lay in between. The CDR3 has 14 amino acids. The V and J genes are TRBV5-1 and TRBJ1-2; D is uncertain. The sequence was obtained from an adult with non-small cell lung cancer. The sequenced sample was peripheral blood, obtained before neoadjuvant nivolumab, alone or with ipilimumab. The CDR3 loop reads CASSPDGVNYGYTF. In DNA, the CDR3 is TGCGCCAGCAGCCCGGACGGAGTTAACTATGGCTACACCTTC.